This is a list of T cell receptor beta chains from one sample in a study of T cell changes during pregnancy in multiple sclerosis. Clones were sequenced by immunoSEQ multiplex PCR, and TCRdb holds only the in-frame ones, with some missing. The table shows 60,000 to 75,000 clones, with around 90% occurring only once. Specimen: peripheral blood, collected in the third trimester of pregnancy. These receptors came from a female donor with multiple sclerosis, enrolled in a pregnancy study. Both conserved end residues are part of each CDR3. Each record gives: CDR3 protein, CDR3 DNA, D gene, V gene, clone size, J gene. A D gene is named only where the DNA matches it firmly. Clone size appears in some rows only: once, few, many, or a class for an expanded clone.

CDR3 protein: CASGTGNNQPQHF; CDR3 DNA: TGCGCCAGCGGGACAGGGAATAATCAGCCCCAGCATTTT; D gene: TRBD1; V gene: TRBV10-2; clone size: -; J gene: TRBJ1-5
CDR3 protein: CASTTSGGNGELFF; CDR3 DNA: TGTGCCAGCACTACATCGGGGGGTAACGGGGAGCTGTTTTTT; D gene: TRBD2; V gene: TRBV2; clone size: -; J gene: TRBJ2-2
CDR3 protein: CASSRGGYTEAFF; CDR3 DNA: TGTGCCAGCAGCCGAGGAGGATACACTGAAGCTTTCTTT; D gene: -; V gene: TRBV27; clone size: -; J gene: TRBJ1-1
CDR3 protein: CASSEISQANEKLFF; CDR3 DNA: TGTGCCAGCAGTGAAATTTCGCAGGCTAATGAAAAACTGTTTTTT; D gene: -; V gene: TRBV2; clone size: -; J gene: TRBJ1-4
CDR3 protein: CASSTRDRRLLNTGELFF; CDR3 DNA: TGTGCCAGTAGTACGAGGGACAGGCGACTCCTGAACACCGGGGAGCTGTTTTTT; D gene: TRBD1; V gene: TRBV19; clone size: -; J gene: TRBJ2-2
CDR3 protein: CASSGQGSEKLFF; CDR3 DNA: TGTGCCAGCAGTGGTCAGGGCAGTGAAAAACTGTTTTTT; D gene: -; V gene: TRBV2; clone size: -; J gene: TRBJ1-4
CDR3 protein: CARQHTEAFF; CDR3 DNA: TGCGCCCGACAGCACACTGAAGCTTTCTTT; D gene: -; V gene: TRBV10-1; clone size: -; J gene: TRBJ1-1
CDR3 protein: CSVEDQGKQFF; CDR3 DNA: TGCAGCGTTGAAGACCAGGGGAAGCAGTTCTTC; D gene: -; V gene: TRBV29-1; clone size: -; J gene: TRBJ2-1
CDR3 protein: CASSRGYSYNEQFF; CDR3 DNA: TGTGCCAGCTCACGGGGGTACTCCTACAATGAGCAGTTCTTC; D gene: -; V gene: TRBV11-3; clone size: -; J gene: TRBJ2-1
CDR3 protein: CAWRGRSSYEQYF; CDR3 DNA: TGTGCCTGGAGGGGGCGTAGCTCCTACGAGCAGTACTTC; D gene: -; V gene: TRBV30; clone size: -; J gene: TRBJ2-7
CDR3 protein: CASSPLRDSPYGYTF; CDR3 DNA: TGCGCCAGCAGCCCCTTAAGGGACAGCCCCTATGGCTACACCTTC; D gene: TRBD1; V gene: TRBV5-1; clone size: -; J gene: TRBJ1-2
CDR3 protein: CASSSTRYGYTF; CDR3 DNA: TGTGCCAGCAGCTCAACGCGGTATGGCTACACCTTC; D gene: -; V gene: TRBV7-9; clone size: -; J gene: TRBJ1-2
CDR3 protein: CASTQQGDKNSPLHF; CDR3 DNA: TGTGCCAGCACCCAACAGGGGGACAAGAATTCACCCCTCCACTTT; D gene: TRBD1; V gene: TRBV7-2; clone size: -; J gene: TRBJ1-6
CDR3 protein: CASSQRYPYEQYF; CDR3 DNA: TGTGCCAGCAGCCAGCGCTACCCCTACGAGCAGTACTTC; D gene: -; V gene: TRBV7-2; clone size: -; J gene: TRBJ2-7
CDR3 protein: CATTPRQGYTGELFF; CDR3 DNA: TGTGCCACCACCCCCAGACAGGGGTACACCGGGGAGCTGTTTTTT; D gene: TRBD1; V gene: TRBV6-5; clone size: -; J gene: TRBJ2-2
CDR3 protein: CASSLLRETQYF; CDR3 DNA: TGTGCCAGCAGCTTACTTAGAGAGACCCAGTACTTC; D gene: -; V gene: TRBV11-2; clone size: -; J gene: TRBJ2-5
CDR3 protein: CASSLGDDRGTGNTIYF; CDR3 DNA: TGCGCCAGCAGCTTGGGGGACGACAGGGGGACTGGAAACACCATATATTTT; D gene: TRBD1; V gene: TRBV5-1; clone size: -; J gene: TRBJ1-3
CDR3 protein: CASSRGGSYEQYF; CDR3 DNA: TGCGCCAGCAGCCGGGGGGGCTCCTACGAGCAGTACTTC; D gene: TRBD2; V gene: TRBV5-1; clone size: once; J gene: TRBJ2-7
CDR3 protein: CASSFTGPDQPQHF; CDR3 DNA: TGTGCCAGCAGCTTTACAGGGCCCGATCAGCCCCAGCATTTT; D gene: -; V gene: TRBV5-5; clone size: -; J gene: TRBJ1-5
CDR3 protein: CSAPSADTQYF; CDR3 DNA: TGCAGTGCTCCGAGCGCAGATACGCAGTATTTT; D gene: -; V gene: TRBV20-1; clone size: -; J gene: TRBJ2-3
CDR3 protein: CAWTPPEGSNGYTF; CDR3 DNA: TGTGCCTGGACCCCTCCTGAGGGCTCGAATGGCTACACCTTC; D gene: -; V gene: TRBV30; clone size: once; J gene: TRBJ1-2
CDR3 protein: CASSYPGTGELFF; CDR3 DNA: TGTGCCAGCAGTTACCCCGGCACCGGGGAGCTGTTTTTT; D gene: -; V gene: TRBV6-5; clone size: -; J gene: TRBJ2-2
CDR3 protein: CAISGGQVEWTGELFF; CDR3 DNA: TGTGCCATCAGTGGAGGACAGGTTGAATGGACCGGGGAGCTGTTTTTT; D gene: TRBD1; V gene: TRBV10-3; clone size: -; J gene: TRBJ2-2
CDR3 protein: CASSRTDFYEQYF; CDR3 DNA: TGTGCCAGCAGCCGGACTGATTTTTACGAGCAGTACTTC; D gene: -; V gene: TRBV5-8; clone size: -; J gene: TRBJ2-7
CDR3 protein: CASSYTDYPDTQYF; CDR3 DNA: TGTGCCAGCAGTTACACAGATTACCCAGATACGCAGTATTTT; D gene: -; V gene: TRBV6-6; clone size: -; J gene: TRBJ2-3
CDR3 protein: CASSLGQGEYGYTF; CDR3 DNA: TGTGCCAGCTCACTGGGACAGGGAGAATATGGCTACACCTTC; D gene: TRBD1; V gene: TRBV18; clone size: -; J gene: TRBJ1-2
CDR3 protein: CASSVQGGATEAFF; CDR3 DNA: TGTGCCAGCAGCGTCCAGGGCGGTGCCACTGAAGCTTTCTTT; D gene: -; V gene: TRBV7-3; clone size: once; J gene: TRBJ1-1
CDR3 protein: CASSLALGVKKLFF; CDR3 DNA: TGTGCCAGCAGCTTAGCGCTGGGAGTCAAAAAACTGTTTTTT; D gene: -; V gene: TRBV7-2; clone size: -; J gene: TRBJ1-4
CDR3 protein: CASSESTGGATEAFF; CDR3 DNA: TGCGCCAGCAGTGAGTCGACAGGGGGGGCCACTGAAGCTTTCTTT; D gene: TRBD1; V gene: TRBV10-1; clone size: -; J gene: TRBJ1-1
CDR3 protein: CASSLSGKEETQYF; CDR3 DNA: TGTGCCAGCAGTTTATCAGGGAAGGAGGAGACCCAGTACTTC; D gene: -; V gene: TRBV28; clone size: -; J gene: TRBJ2-5
CDR3 protein: CASSLYQGEALSGYTF; CDR3 DNA: TGCGCCAGCAGCTTGTATCAGGGGGAAGCTTTGAGTGGCTACACCTTC; D gene: TRBD1; V gene: TRBV5-1; clone size: -; J gene: TRBJ1-2
CDR3 protein: CASSSSRGATHNEQFF; CDR3 DNA: TGTGCCAGCAGCTCCTCTCGGGGGGCCACCCACAATGAGCAGTTCTTC; D gene: -; V gene: TRBV9; clone size: once; J gene: TRBJ2-1
CDR3 protein: CASSEQGVLGYTF; CDR3 DNA: TGCGCCAGCAGTGAGCAGGGGGTCCTCGGCTACACCTTC; D gene: TRBD1; V gene: TRBV5-1; clone size: -; J gene: TRBJ1-2
CDR3 protein: CASSFSGGPRSPLHF; CDR3 DNA: TGTGCCAGCAGCTTTAGCGGGGGACCGCGTTCACCCCTCCACTTT; D gene: -; V gene: TRBV7-8; clone size: -; J gene: TRBJ1-6
CDR3 protein: CASSLGQRFNSPLHF; CDR3 DNA: TGTGCCAGCAGCTTGGGACAGCGCTTTAATTCACCCCTCCACTTT; D gene: TRBD1; V gene: TRBV11-2; clone size: -; J gene: TRBJ1-6
CDR3 protein: CASSPVGGNEQYF; CDR3 DNA: TGTGCCAGCAGTCCCGTGGGGGGTAACGAGCAGTACTTC; D gene: -; V gene: TRBV2; clone size: -; J gene: TRBJ2-7
CDR3 protein: CASSLRDRGREQYF; CDR3 DNA: TGCGCCAGCAGCTTGAGAGACAGGGGGCGCGAGCAGTACTTC; D gene: TRBD1; V gene: TRBV5-1; clone size: -; J gene: TRBJ2-7
CDR3 protein: CASTVFGPVGCGYTF; CDR3 DNA: TGTGCCAGCACCGTATTTGGCCCGGTGGGCTGTGGCTACACCTTC; D gene: -; V gene: TRBV21-1; clone size: -; J gene: TRBJ1-2
CDR3 protein: CASSPSGGADQPQHF; CDR3 DNA: TGTGCCAGTAGTCCCTCAGGGGGCGCGGATCAGCCCCAGCATTTT; D gene: TRBD1; V gene: TRBV19; clone size: -; J gene: TRBJ1-5
CDR3 protein: CASSGTSGGAGEQYF; CDR3 DNA: TGTGCCAGCAGTGGTACTAGCGGGGGGGCCGGGGAGCAGTACTTC; D gene: TRBD2; V gene: TRBV6-1; clone size: -; J gene: TRBJ2-7
CDR3 protein: CASNLGQGTQYF; CDR3 DNA: TGTGCCAGCAACCTAGGACAGGGTACGCAGTATTTT; D gene: TRBD1; V gene: TRBV6-1; clone size: -; J gene: TRBJ2-3
CDR3 protein: CASSGTGNEKLFF; CDR3 DNA: TGTGCCAGCAGCGGGACAGGGAATGAAAAACTGTTTTTT; D gene: TRBD1; V gene: TRBV2; clone size: -; J gene: TRBJ1-4
CDR3 protein: CASSLGTGDEKLFF; CDR3 DNA: TGTGCCAGCAGCCTGGGGACAGGCGATGAAAAACTGTTTTTT; D gene: TRBD1; V gene: TRBV7-9; clone size: -; J gene: TRBJ1-4